The T cell receptor (beta chain) under discussion was sequenced for a study of cytomegalovirus exposure and HLA in healthy donors. Primers for the PCR totalled 60 Vbeta and 13 Jbeta. Assay: immunoSEQ multiplex PCR; the TCRdb copy retains only in-frame clones and omits some. The data show roughly 120,000 clones, with around 80% seen just once and almost 3% held by the top ten. In germline, CDR1 is MNHNS, CDR2 SASEGT. The germline V and J ends were trimmed by 1 base and 12 bases, with 10 bases remaining between them. The length of the CDR3 is 11 residues. General study points: Association with HLA alleles at 0.05 false discovery rate was found for 16,951 TCR beta sequences in a later analysis. Rarity marked most TCR sequences, yet some public TCRs occurred in many donors. It emerged from a later analysis that several of the most significant clusters appeared to be linked to common viral pathogens.

A remark on this clone: What it recognizes is unknown.

J is TRBJ2-7 and V is TRBV6-1, with D unclear. Material for sequencing was PBMCs. This receptor was obtained from a young woman in good health and CMV-seropositive. For the CDR3, the DNA is TGTGCCAGCAGTGAAGGGGCCGTCGGGTACTTC. Amino acid sequence: CASSEGAVGYF.